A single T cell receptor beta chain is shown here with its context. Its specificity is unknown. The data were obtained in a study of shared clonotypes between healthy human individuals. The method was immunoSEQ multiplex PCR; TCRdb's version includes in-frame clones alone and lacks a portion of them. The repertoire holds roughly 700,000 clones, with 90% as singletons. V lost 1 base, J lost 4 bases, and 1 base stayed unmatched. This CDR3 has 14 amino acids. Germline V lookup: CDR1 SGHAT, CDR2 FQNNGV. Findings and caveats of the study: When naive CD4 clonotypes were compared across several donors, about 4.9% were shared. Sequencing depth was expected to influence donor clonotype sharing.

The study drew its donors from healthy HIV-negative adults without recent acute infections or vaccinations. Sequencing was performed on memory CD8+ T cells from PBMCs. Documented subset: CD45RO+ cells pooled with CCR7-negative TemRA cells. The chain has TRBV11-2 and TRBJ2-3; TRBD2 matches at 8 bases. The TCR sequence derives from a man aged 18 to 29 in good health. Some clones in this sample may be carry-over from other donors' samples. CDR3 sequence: CASSLAGGPDTQYF. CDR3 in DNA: TGTGCCAGCAGCTTAGCGGGAGGGCCAGATACGCAGTATTTT. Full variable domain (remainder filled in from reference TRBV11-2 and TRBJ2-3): EAGVAQSPRYKIIEKRQSVAFWCNPISGHATLYWYQQILGQGPKLLIQFQNNGVVDDSQLPKDRFSAERLKGVDSTLKIQPAKLEDSAVYLCASSLAGGPDTQYFGPGTRLTVL.